This TCR beta chain was sequenced during a study of blood T cell repertoires in COVID-19. Participant-reported clinical history was the basis for cohort assignment. This clone occurred a few times. The length of the CDR3 is 13 residues. The germline V and J ends were trimmed by 0 bases and 2 bases, with 4 bases remaining between them. Germline CDR1 reads SGHTA; CDR2 reads FQGNSA. In the original workflow: Estimated nucleated cell counts came from reference gene primer amplification. The method was immunoSEQ multiplex PCR; TCRdb's version includes in-frame clones alone and lacks a portion of them. The V and J calls and the clone size are those of that table, but D and trimming were determined from the DNA. The table lists about 470,000 clones, around 90% of them singletons.

The chain has TRBV7-2 and TRBJ2-5; D gene unclear. The TCR was taken from a woman younger than 30 who had recovered from COVID-19. Sequenced: PBMCs or T cells enriched from blood (not recorded which). This CDR3 is CASSLARQETQYF. CDR3 bases: TGTGCCAGCAGCTTAGCCAGACAAGAGACCCAGTACTTC.